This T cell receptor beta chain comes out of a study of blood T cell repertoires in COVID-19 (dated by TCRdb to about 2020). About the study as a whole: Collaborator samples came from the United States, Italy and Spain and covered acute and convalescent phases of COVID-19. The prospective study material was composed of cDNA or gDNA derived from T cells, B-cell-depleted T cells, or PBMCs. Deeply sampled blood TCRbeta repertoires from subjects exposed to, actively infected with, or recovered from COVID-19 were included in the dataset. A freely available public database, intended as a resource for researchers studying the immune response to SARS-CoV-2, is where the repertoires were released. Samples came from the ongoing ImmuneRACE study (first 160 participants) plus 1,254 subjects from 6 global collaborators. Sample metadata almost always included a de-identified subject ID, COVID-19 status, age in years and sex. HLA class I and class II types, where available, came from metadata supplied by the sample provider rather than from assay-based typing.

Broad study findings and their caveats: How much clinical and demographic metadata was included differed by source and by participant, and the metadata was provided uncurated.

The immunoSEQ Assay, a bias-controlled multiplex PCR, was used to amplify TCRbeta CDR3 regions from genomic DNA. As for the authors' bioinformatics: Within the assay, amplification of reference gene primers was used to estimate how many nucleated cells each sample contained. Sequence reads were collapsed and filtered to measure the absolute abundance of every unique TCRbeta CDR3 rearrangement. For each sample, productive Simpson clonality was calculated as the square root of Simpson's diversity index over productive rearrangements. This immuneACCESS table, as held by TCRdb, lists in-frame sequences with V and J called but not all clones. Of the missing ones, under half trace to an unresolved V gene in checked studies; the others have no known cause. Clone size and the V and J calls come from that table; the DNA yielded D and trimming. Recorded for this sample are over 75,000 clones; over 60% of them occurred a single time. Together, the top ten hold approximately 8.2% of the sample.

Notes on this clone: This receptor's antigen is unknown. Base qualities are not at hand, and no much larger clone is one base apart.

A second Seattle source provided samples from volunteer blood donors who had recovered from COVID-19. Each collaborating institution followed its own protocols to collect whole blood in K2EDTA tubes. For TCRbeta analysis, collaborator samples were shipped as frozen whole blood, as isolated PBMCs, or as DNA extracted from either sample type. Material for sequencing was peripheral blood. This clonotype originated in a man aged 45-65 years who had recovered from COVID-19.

The sequence in DNA is TGTGCCAGCAGTGAATCGGGGAATAGCAATCAGCCCCAGCATTTT. It specifies CASSESGNSNQPQHF. The sequence is built from TRBV6-1 and TRBJ1-5; no confident D gene assignment can be made. Counted from cysteine to phenylalanine, this CDR3 has 15 amino acids. CDR3 DNA only is kept here, 45 bases in frame from base 1. Reading the germline V gene gives CDR1 MNHNS and CDR2 SASEGT. V is clipped by 2 bases and J by 0 bases, and the sequence between their germline boundaries is 8 bases long.